This paragraph covers one T cell receptor beta chain sequence. Its antigen is not identified. These data come from a study of Graves' ophthalmopathy and Graves' hyperthyroidism. General observations from the study: Most expanded clonotypes in thyroid above 0.001 frequency also showed up in blood.

This CDR3 contains 19 residues. Germline V gene data show CDR1 as SQVTM and CDR2 as ANQGSEA. With V trimmed by 0 bases and J by 7 bases, 17 bases remained unmatched. The authors amplified TCR beta CDR3 regions from RNA transcripts. An opening RT-PCR round employed HTBI primers and preceded a second-round multiplex PCR. TCRdb re-called the multiplex PCR reads through MiXCR, storing one row per CDR3 protein. The sample comprises some 1.1 million distinct CDR3 sequences, about 36% of which are singletons, and 11% rests with the top ten. Enrolled hyperthyroidism patients had a new diagnosis, a duration under 2 months, and an age of 18 to 65. Pregnancy or lactation, uncontrolled infections and other autoimmune diseases were grounds for excluding patients. Clinical symptoms, serum thyroxine, TRAb, thyroid ultrasound and orbital computed tomography formed the basis of diagnosis.

The sample was peripheral blood or thyroid tissue (not recorded which). This rearrangement joins TRBV29-1 to TRBJ2-2, with 10 bases that match TRBD2. This TCR was sampled from an adult man with Graves' hyperthyroidism. The DNA for the CDR3 is TGCAGCGTTGAAGAGATCACAGGGGCTAGCGGGAGTTTCAGCGGGGAGCTGTTTTTT. It specifies CSVEEITGASGSFSGELFF.